This T cell receptor (beta chain) was observed in a study of beta chain features in type 1 diabetes. Study at large: Examination spanned fewer than 140,000,000 sorted cells from all samples. General observations from the study: Shorter TCRB CDR3s, moderately but significantly so, marked every one of the four CD4+ subsets in Type 1 diabetes patients.

On this clone: Its specificity is not known.

V was cut by 3 bases and J by 4 bases, with 9 bases left in between. CDR1 is KGHSH, CDR2 LQKENI, per germline. This CDR3 comprises 14 residues. The authors reverse transcribed all of the isolated RNA, so sequencing captured expressed TCRB transcripts. Using immunoSEQ multiplex PCR, the repertoire was profiled, and TCRdb retains in-frame clones only, with some absent. Of hundreds of thousands of clones detected, about a tenth appear once; the ten largest clones hold over 0.95%. Sequencing input: central memory CD4+ T cells from blood. This rearrangement joins TRBV18 to TRBJ2-2; possibly TRBD2 for D (5 bases). This sequence originates from a young man with type 1 diabetes. The CDR3 region is CASSPFGVTGELFF. DNA for the CDR3: TGTGCCAGCTCACCCTTCGGGGTCACCGGGGAGCTGTTTTTT.